This T cell receptor beta chain was recovered during a study of blood T cell repertoires in COVID-19. Study-level background: Spain, Italy and the United States supplied samples that represented acute and convalescent COVID-19.

The protocol was immunoSEQ multiplex PCR, while the TCRdb copy is restricted to in-frame clones and leaves out a portion. The sample includes more than 35,000 clones, about four fifths seen only once; the top ten take roughly 25%. Germline values: CDR1 MNHEY, CDR2 SMNVEV (reference sequence). The V and J ends lost 7 bases and 1 base respectively, with 13 bases between them. CDR3 length: 14 amino acids. Sequenced sample: peripheral blood. The receptor's source is a man aged 70-80 years with acute or convalescent COVID-19. This chain connects TRBV27 to TRBJ1-1; D remains unclear. CDR3 coding DNA: TGTGCCAGCAAAAGGCTAGAGGGGAACACTGAAGCTTTCTTT. This encodes CASKRLEGNTEAFF.